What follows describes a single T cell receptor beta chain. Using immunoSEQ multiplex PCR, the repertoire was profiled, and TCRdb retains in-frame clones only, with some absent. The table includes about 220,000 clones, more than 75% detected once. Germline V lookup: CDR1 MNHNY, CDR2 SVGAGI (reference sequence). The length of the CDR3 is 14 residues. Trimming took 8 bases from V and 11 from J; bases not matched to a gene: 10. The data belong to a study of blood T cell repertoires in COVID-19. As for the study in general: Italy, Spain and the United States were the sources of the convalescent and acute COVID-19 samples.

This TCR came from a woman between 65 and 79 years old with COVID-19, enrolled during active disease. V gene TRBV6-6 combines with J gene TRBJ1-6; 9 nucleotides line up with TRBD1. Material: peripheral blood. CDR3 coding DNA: TGTGCCAGCCGCGTGGGGGACAGGGCTGCACCCCTCCACTTT. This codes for CASRVGDRAAPLHF.